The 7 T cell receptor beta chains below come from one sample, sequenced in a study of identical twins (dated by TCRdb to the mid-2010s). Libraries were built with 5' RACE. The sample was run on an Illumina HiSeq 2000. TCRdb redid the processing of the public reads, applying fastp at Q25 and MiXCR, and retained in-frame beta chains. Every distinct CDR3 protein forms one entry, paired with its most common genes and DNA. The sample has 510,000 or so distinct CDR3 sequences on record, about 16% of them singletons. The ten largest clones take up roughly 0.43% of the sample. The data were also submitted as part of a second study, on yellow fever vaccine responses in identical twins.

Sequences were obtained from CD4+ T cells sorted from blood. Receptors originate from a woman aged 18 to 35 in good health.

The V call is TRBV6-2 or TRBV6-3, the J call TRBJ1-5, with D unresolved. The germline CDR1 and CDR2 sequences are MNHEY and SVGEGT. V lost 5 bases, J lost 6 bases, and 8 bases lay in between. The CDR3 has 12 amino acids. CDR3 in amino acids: CASSPSGQPQHF. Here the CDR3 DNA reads TGTGCCAGCAGTCCTTCTGGTCAGCCCCAGCATTTT.

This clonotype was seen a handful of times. This CDR3 reads CASSTGQGSSYEQYV. The CDR3 nucleotides read TGTGCCAGCAGCACGGGACAGGGGAGCTCCTACGAGCAGTACGTC. The rearrangement links TRBV7-9 to TRBJ2-7; 10 nucleotides line up with TRBD1. CDR1 and CDR2 from the germline V gene are SEHNR and FQNEAQ (reference sequence). V dropped 5 bases and J dropped 0; count of bases not matched to a gene: 4. This CDR3 has 15 residues.

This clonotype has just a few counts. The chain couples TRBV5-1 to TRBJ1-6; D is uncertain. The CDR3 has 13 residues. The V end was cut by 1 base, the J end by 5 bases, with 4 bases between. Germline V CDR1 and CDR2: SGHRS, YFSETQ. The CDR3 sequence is CASSLPNNSPLHF. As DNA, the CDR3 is TGCGCCAGCAGCTTGCCTAATAATTCACCCCTCCACTTT.

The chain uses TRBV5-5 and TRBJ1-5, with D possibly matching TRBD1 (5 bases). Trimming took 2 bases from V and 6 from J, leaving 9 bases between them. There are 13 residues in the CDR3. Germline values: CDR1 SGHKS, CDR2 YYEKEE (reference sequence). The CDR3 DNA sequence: TGTGCCAGCAGCTTTTCAGGGTTTCAGCCCCAGCATTTT. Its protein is CASSFSGFQPQHF.

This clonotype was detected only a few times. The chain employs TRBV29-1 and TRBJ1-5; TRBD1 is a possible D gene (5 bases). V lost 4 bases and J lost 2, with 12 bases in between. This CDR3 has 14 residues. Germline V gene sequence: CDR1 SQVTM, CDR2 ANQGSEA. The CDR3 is CSVVSGGGNQPQHF. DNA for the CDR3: TGCAGCGTTGTTTCCGGGGGGGGCAATCAGCCCCAGCATTTT.

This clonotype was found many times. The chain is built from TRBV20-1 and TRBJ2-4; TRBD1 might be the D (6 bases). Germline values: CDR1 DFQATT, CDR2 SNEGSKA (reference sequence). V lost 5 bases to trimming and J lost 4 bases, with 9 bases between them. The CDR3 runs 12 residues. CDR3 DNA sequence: TGCAGTGCTCCCGACAGGAAAAACATTCAGTACTTC. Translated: CSAPDRKNIQYF.

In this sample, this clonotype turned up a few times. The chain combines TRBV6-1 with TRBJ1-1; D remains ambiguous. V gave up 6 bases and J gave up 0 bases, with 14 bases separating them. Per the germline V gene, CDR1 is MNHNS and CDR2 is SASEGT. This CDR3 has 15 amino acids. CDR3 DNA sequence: TGTGCCAGCAGGGAGGGTATTGTGATGAACACTGAAGCTTTCTTT. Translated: CASREGIVMNTEAFF.